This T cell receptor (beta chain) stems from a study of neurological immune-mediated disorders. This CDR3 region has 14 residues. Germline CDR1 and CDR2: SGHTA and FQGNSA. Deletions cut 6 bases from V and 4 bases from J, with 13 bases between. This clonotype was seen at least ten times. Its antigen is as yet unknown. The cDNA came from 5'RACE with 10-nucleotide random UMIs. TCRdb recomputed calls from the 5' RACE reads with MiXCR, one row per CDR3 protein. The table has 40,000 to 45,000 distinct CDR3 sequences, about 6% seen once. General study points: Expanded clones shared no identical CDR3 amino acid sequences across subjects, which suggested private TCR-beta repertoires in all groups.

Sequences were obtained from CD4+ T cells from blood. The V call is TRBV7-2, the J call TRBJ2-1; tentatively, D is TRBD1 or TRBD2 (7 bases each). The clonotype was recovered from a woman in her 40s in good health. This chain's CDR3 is CASRSGTEYNEQFF. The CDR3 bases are TGTGCCAGCAGAAGCGGGACAGAGTACAATGAGCAGTTCTTC.